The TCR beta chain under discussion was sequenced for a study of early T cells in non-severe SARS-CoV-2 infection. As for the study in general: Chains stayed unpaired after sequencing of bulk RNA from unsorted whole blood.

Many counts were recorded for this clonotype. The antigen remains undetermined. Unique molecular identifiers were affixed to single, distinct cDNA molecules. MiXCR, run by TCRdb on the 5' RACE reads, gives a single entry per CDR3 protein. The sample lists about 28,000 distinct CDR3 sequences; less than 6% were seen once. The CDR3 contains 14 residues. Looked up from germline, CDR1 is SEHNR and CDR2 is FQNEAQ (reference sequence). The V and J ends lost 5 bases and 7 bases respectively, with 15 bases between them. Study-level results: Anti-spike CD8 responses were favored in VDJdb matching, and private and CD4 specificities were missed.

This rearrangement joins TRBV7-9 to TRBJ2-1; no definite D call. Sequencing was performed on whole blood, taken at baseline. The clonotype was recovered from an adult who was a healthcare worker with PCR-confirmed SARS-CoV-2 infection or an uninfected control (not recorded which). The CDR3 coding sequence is TGTGCCAGCAGCCCCTCCGGCCGTACGAATGAGCAGTTCTTC. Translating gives CASSPSGRTNEQFF.